This T cell receptor beta chain was recorded in a study of cytomegalovirus exposure and HLA in healthy donors. For the study at large: An early release of data contained about 85 million unique TCRs, which came from HLA-typed donors.

There are 14 residues in the CDR3. With V trimmed by 8 bases and J by 5 bases, 6 bases remained unmatched. Germline CDR1 and CDR2: LNHDA and SQIVND (reference sequence). This clone was seen a few times. Both 60 Vbeta primers and 13 Jbeta primers went into the PCR. Sequencing used immunoSEQ multiplex PCR; TCRdb keeps in-frame clones, though not all of them. The sample carries approximately 150,000 clones, over 75% recorded once. The specimen sequenced was PBMCs. The TCR originated in a woman aged 40 to 55 in good health and CMV-seronegative. The rearrangement uses TRBV19 and TRBJ2-7; TRBD2 matches at 13 bases. The CDR3 sequence: CASSPGTSGNEQYF. CDR3 nucleotide sequence: TGTGCCAGTTCCCCGGGGACTAGCGGGAACGAGCAGTACTTC.